The clone carrying this T cell receptor (beta chain) showed up many times. V dropped 4 bases and J dropped 4 bases, with 19 bases sitting between them. CDR1 is KGHDR and CDR2 is SFDVKD in the germline V gene. The CDR3 has 17 amino acids. The investigators amplified TCR beta CDR3 regions from RNA transcripts. TCR CDR3 regions were first amplified by RT-PCR with HTBI primers. TCRdb ran MiXCR on the multiplex PCR reads and lists one entry per CDR3 protein. The data contain more than 250,000 distinct CDR3 sequences, 15% of them singletons. PBMCs were sourced from more than 9 ml fresh peripheral blood. This record belongs to a study of T cells in Graves' hyperthyroidism and ophthalmopathy.

This chain links TRBV24-1 with TRBJ1-5; the D gene is possibly TRBD1 (5 bases). This clonotype was obtained from a woman aged 45 to 65 with Graves' hyperthyroidism that later progressed to Graves' ophthalmopathy. Sequences were obtained from blood. CDR3 nucleotide sequence: TGTGCCACCAGTGAATCCCCACACGGGACGGATAATCAGCCCCAGCATTTT. It yields the protein CATSESPHGTDNQPQHF.